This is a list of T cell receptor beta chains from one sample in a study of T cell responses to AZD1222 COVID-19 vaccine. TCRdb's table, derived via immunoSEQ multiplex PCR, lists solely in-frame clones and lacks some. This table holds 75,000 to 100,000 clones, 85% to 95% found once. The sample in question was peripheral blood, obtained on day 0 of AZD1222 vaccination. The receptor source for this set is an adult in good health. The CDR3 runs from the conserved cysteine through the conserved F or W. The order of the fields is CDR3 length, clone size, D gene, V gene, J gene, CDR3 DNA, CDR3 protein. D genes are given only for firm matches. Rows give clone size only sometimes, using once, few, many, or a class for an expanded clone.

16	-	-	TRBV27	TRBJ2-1	TGTGCCAGCAGTTATGTGCTCCGGGAAGAATACAATGAGCAGTTCTTC	CASSYVLREEYNEQFF
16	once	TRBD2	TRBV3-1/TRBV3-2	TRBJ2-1	TGTGCCAGCAGCCAAGATCTAGCGGGGGGTCTAAATGAGCAGTTCTTC	CASSQDLAGGLNEQFF
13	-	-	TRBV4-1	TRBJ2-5	TGCGCCAGCAGCCTGCTTGTCCAAGAGACCCAGTACTTC	CASSLLVQETQYF
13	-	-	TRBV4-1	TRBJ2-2	TGCGCCAGCAGCCACCAGAACACCGGGGAGCTGTTTTTT	CASSHQNTGELFF
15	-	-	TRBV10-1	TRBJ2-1	TGCGCCAGCAGTGAGGACTCGTACAGGTACAATGAGCAGTTCTTC	CASSEDSYRYNEQFF
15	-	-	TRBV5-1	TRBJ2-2	TGCGCCAGCAGTTTTGACCGGGGAGCGACCGGGGAGCTGTTTTTT	CASSFDRGATGELFF
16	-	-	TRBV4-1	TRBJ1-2	TGCGCCAGCAGCCAAGATTTAACAACAAATAACTATGGCTACACCTTC	CASSQDLTTNNYGYTF
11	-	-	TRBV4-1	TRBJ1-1	TGCGCCAGCAGCGGGTATACTGAAGCTTTCTTT	CASSGYTEAFF
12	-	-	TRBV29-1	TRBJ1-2	TGCAGCGTTGAACGGGCAGCAGATGGCTACACCTTC	CSVERAADGYTF
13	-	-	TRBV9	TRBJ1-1	TGTGCCAGCAGCGCTGGGGGGAACACTGAAGCTTTCTTT	CASSAGGNTEAFF
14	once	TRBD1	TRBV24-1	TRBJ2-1	TGTGCCACCAGTGATGCCGGGACAGAGAATGAGCAGTTCTTC	CATSDAGTENEQFF
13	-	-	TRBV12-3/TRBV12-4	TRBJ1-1	TGTGCCAGCAGGTATGACCGGGGCACTGAAGCTTTCTTT	CASRYDRGTEAFF
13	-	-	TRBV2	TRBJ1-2	TGTGCCAGCAGTGAAGAAGGGCGGGGTGGCTACACCTTC	CASSEEGRGGYTF
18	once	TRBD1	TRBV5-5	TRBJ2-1	TGTGCCAGCAGCCCGTCCTCTCAGGGGGCAGAAACCTACAATGAGCAGTTCTTC	CASSPSSQGAETYNEQFF
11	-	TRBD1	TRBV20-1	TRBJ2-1	TGCAGTGCTGACAGGGGAAATGAGCAGTTCTTC	CSADRGNEQFF
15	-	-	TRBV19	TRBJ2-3	TGTGCCAGTAGCCCCCGGGAGCTACCCACAGATACGCAGTATTTT	CASSPRELPTDTQYF
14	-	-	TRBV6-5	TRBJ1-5	TGTGCCAGCAGCCAAAGGCCCAGCAATCAGCCCCAGCATTTT	CASSQRPSNQPQHF
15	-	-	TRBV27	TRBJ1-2	TGTGCCAGCAGTCCCGATTCACCAACTAACTATGGCTACACCTTC	CASSPDSPTNYGYTF
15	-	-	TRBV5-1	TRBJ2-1	TGCGCCAGCAGATCCACAGGGGGAGGGTTGAATGAGCAGTTCTTC	CASRSTGGGLNEQFF
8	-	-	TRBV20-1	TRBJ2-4	TGCAGTGCTAGAGGCCGGTACTTC	CSARGRYF
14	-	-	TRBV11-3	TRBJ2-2	TGTGCCAGCAGACCGGATCAGGGATCCGGGGAGCTGTTTTTT	CASRPDQGSGELFF
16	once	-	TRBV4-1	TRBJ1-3	TGCGCCAGCAGCCATAACCCCAGAGATTCGCGAAACACCATATATTTT	CASSHNPRDSRNTIYF
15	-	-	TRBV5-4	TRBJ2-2	TGTGCCAGCAGCCAAGACAGGATCTACACCGGGGAGCTGTTTTTT	CASSQDRIYTGELFF
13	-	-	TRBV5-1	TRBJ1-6	TGCGCCAGCAGCCCACGGATGCCTGGACCCCTCCACTTT	CASSPRMPGPLHF
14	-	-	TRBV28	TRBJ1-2	TGTGCCAGCAGTTTACTTGCCGGGGGGGATGGCTACACCTTC	CASSLLAGGDGYTF
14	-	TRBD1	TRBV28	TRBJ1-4	TGTGCCAGCACTAAACAGGGGGCGGCGGAAAAACTGTTTTTT	CASTKQGAAEKLFF
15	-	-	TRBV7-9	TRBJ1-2	TGTGCCAGCAGCTTAGAGCCTAAGGGACACTATGGCTACACCTTC	CASSLEPKGHYGYTF
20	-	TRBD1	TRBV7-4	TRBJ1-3	TGTGCCAGCAGCCTTCAGCAAGCGGGACAGGTTCAACGTTTGATATTCACCATATATTTT	CASSLQQAGQVQRLIFTIYF
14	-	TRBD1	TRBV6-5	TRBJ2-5	TGTGCCAGCAGTCGGGACAGGGGGATGGAGACCCAGTACTTC	CASSRDRGMETQYF
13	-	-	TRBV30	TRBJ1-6	TGTGCCTGGAGTGAACAGGGCGTTTCACCCCTCCACTTT	CAWSEQGVSPLHF
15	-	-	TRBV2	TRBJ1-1	TGTGCCAGCAGTGAACGGGGGCGGACCAGGCCCGAAGCTTTCTTT	CASSERGRTRPEAFF
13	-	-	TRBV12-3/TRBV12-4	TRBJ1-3	TGTGCCAGCAGTTTCTTTATGGGAAACACCATATATTTT	CASSFFMGNTIYF
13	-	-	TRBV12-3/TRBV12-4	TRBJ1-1	TGTGCCAGCACCGTGGGAATGAACACTGAAGCTTTCTTT	CASTVGMNTEAFF
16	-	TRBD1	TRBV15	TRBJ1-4	TGTGCCACCAGCTGGGGACAGGGAAGGGATAATGAAAAACTGTTTTTT	CATSWGQGRDNEKLFF
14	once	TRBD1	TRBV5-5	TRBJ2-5	TGTGCCAGCACTAAGGACAGGGGGCCAGAGACCCAGTACTTC	CASTKDRGPETQYF
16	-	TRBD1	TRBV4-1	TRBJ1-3	TGCGCCAGCAGCTCGGGACAGGCGCGTTCTGGAAACACCATATATTTT	CASSSGQARSGNTIYF
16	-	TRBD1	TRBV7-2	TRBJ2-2	TGTGCCAGCAGCTTAGGGACAGGGGTAGGAACCGGGGAGCTGTTTTTT	CASSLGTGVGTGELFF
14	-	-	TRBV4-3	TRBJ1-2	TGCGCCAGCAGCCAAGATAGCGGGGCAAACGGCTACACCTTC	CASSQDSGANGYTF
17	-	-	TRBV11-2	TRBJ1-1	TGTGCCAGCAGCTTAGCATTCAGGGTTCGGTCGAACACTGAAGCTTTCTTT	CASSLAFRVRSNTEAFF
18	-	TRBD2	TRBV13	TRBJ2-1	TGTGCCAGCAGCTCGACTAGCGGGGCGCCTTTCTCCTACAATGAGCAGTTCTTC	CASSSTSGAPFSYNEQFF
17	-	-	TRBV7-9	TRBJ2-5	TGTGCCAGCAGCTTAGCGGGCACTGGGGGAAAGGGAGAGACCCAGTACTTC	CASSLAGTGGKGETQYF
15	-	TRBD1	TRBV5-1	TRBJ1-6	TGCGCCAGCAGCCCGGGACAGGTTTATAATTCACCCCTCCACTTT	CASSPGQVYNSPLHF
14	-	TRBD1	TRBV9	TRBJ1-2	TGTGCCAGCAGCGCCCAGGGACAGGGCTATGGCTACACCTTC	CASSAQGQGYGYTF
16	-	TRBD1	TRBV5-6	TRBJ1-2	TGTGCCAGCAGCACCGAACCGGGACAGCCTAACTATGGCTACACCTTC	CASSTEPGQPNYGYTF
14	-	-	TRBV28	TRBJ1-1	TGTGCCAGCACCCTTTCCGGACGGAACACTGAAGCTTTCTTT	CASTLSGRNTEAFF
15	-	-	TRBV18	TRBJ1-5	TGTGCCAGCTCACCCAACGAGGGGAGCAATCAGCCCCAGCATTTT	CASSPNEGSNQPQHF
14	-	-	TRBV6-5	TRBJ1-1	TGTGCCAGCAGTTACGGACTGGTGAACACTGAAGCTTTCTTT	CASSYGLVNTEAFF
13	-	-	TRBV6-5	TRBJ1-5	TGTGCCAGCAGTCGGACAGTTAATCAGCCCCAGCATTTT	CASSRTVNQPQHF
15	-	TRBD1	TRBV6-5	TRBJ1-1	TGTGCCAGCAGTTTCCAGGGGGCCGAGAACACTGAAGCTTTCTTT	CASSFQGAENTEAFF
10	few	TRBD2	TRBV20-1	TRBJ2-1	TGCAGTGCTTTAGCGGGAGCCCAGTTCTTC	CSALAGAQFF
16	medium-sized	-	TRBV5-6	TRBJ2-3	TGTGCCAGCAGCTCAGCTTCCCAACTTCGCACAGATACGCAGTATTTT	CASSSASQLRTDTQYF
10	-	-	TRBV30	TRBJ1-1	TGTGCCTGGAGTAACATAGAAGCTTTCTTT	CAWSNIEAFF